Detailed here is one T cell receptor (beta chain). Its matching antigen is unknown. V was shortened by 0 bases and J by 3 bases, with 9 bases between the two germline ends. Germline values: CDR1 LGHDT, CDR2 YNNKEL (reference sequence). The CDR3 contains 15 residues. Doses given second, at about 4 or about 12 weeks, were pooled. Measured with immunoSEQ multiplex PCR; TCRdb has only the in-frame clones, and not every one. Among around 190,000 clones listed, 90% to 95% were seen once. The data originate from a study of T cell responses to AZD1222 COVID-19 vaccine. Findings and limits, study-wide: Nearly half of spike-specific TCRs reportedly target variant regions that are unmutated in the B.1.351 and B.1.1.7 variants. It was only after the peak T cell response that any repertoires were sampled. Only six or seven AZD1222 recipients tested seropositive at baseline.

The rearrangement uses TRBV3-1 (or the pseudogene TRBV3-2) and TRBJ1-5; D gene uncertain. This sample comprised peripheral blood, obtained 28 days after the second AZD1222 dose. This TCR was sampled from an adult who received the AZD1222 COVID-19 vaccine. CDR3 amino acids: CASSQDGKFNQPQHF. The CDR3 DNA follows: TGTGCCAGCAGCCAAGATGGAAAGTTCAATCAGCCCCAGCATTTT.